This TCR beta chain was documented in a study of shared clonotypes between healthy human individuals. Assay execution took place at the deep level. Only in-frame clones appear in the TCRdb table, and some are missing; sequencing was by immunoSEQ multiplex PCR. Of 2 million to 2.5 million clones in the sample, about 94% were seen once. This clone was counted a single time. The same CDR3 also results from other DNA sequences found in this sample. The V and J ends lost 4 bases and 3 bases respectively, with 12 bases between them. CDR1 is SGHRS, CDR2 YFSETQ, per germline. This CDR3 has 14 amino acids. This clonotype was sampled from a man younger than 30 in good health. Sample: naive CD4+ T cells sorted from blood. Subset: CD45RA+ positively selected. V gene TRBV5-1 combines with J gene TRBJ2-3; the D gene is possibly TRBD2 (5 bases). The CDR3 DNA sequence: TGCGCCAGCAGCCCGAGGACGGGGACAGATACGCAGTATTTT. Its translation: CASSPRTGTDTQYF.